These 11 T cell receptor beta chains were sequenced from one sample in a study of T-cell reconstitution after alpha-beta-depleted transplantation in children. As it was prepared, the TCRbeta library received unique molecular identifiers. TCRdb re-called the PCR reads with MiXCR, one entry per CDR3 protein. The sample consists of almost 500,000 distinct CDR3 sequences, 12% of them appearing once. The sample consisted of PBMCs from the stem cell graft donor, taken from the stem cell graft. Source of these receptors: a human donor who donated a stem cell graft to a child with combined immunodeficiency.

The J gene is TRBJ1-1, the V gene TRBV12-3 or TRBV12-4; D unclear. V gave up 5 bases and J gave up 10 bases, with 14 bases separating them. This CDR3 is built from 12 residues. CDR3 amino acids: CASSELQAGAFF. CDR3 nucleotides: TGTGCCAGCAGTGAATTACAAGCGGGAGCTTTCTTT.

In its sample, this clonotype was seen a few times. The chain joins TRBV7-8 to TRBJ2-7, with TRBD2 identical over 10 bases. Germline V gene lookup returns CDR1 SGHVS and CDR2 FQNEAQ. V lost 3 bases to trimming and J lost 2 bases; unmatched junction nucleotides: 4. The length of the CDR3 is 15 residues. Here the CDR3 reads CASSFERGGTYEQYF. CDR3 nucleotides: TGTGCCAGCAGCTTTGAGCGGGGGGGAACCTACGAGCAGTACTTC.

This clonotype was seen ten or more times. The chain has TRBV9 and TRBJ2-7, with D tentatively TRBD1 (6 bases). V gave up 4 bases and J gave up 2 bases, with 13 bases separating them. The CDR3 totals 14 residues. The germline CDR1 and CDR2 sequences are SGDLS and YYNGEE. Here the CDR3 DNA reads TGTGCCAGCAGCTCTGGGACACCTACCTACGAGCAGTACTTC. Encoded protein: CASSSGTPTYEQYF. Drawing the rest from reference TRBV9 and TRBJ2-7, the complete variable domain is DSGVTQTPKHLITATGQRVTLRCSPRSGDLSVYWYQQSLDQGLQFLIQYYNGEERAKGNILERFSAQQFPDLHSELNLSSLELGDSALYFCASSSGTPTYEQYFGPGTRLTVT.

This chain links TRBV15 with TRBJ1-2; D remains ambiguous. V gave up 0 bases and J gave up 6 bases, with 11 bases separating them. The CDR3 has 14 residues. Germline CDR1 reads LNHNV; CDR2 reads YYDKDF (reference sequence). CDR3 loop: CATSRDYQENGYTF. CDR3 DNA: TGTGCCACCAGCAGAGATTATCAAGAGAATGGCTACACCTTC.

This clonotype was detected a few times. The gene calls are TRBV29-1 and TRBJ2-3; D is unclear. CDR3 size: 13 residues. Germline V gives CDR1 SQVTM, CDR2 ANQGSEA. Trimming stripped 6 bases from V and 6 bases from J, with 16 bases between. The CDR3 here is CSVARAQGDTQYF. In DNA, the CDR3 is TGCAGCGTCGCAAGGGCTCAAGGGGATACGCAGTATTTT.

This clonotype was detected many times. The J gene is TRBJ2-3, the V gene TRBV5-1; D is perhaps TRBD1 (6 bases). This CDR3 has 13 amino acids. Trimming shortened V by 5 bases and J by 3 bases, and 10 bases separated the two germline ends. The germline V gene has CDR1 SGHRS and CDR2 YFSETQ. The CDR3, as DNA: TGCGCCAGCAGTGATCAGGGGACAGATACGCAGTATTTT. This gives the protein CASSDQGTDTQYF.

The chain employs TRBV5-1 and TRBJ2-5; 8 positions agree with TRBD1. The CDR3 has 15 residues. V gave up 4 bases and J gave up 5 bases; unmatched junction bases: 10. CDR1 and CDR2 from the germline V gene are SGHRS and YFSETQ. Written as DNA, the CDR3 is TGCGCCAGCAGCCCGGAGACAGGGGTCGGGGAGACCCAGTACTTC. It translates to CASSPETGVGETQYF.

V and J are TRBV11-2 and TRBJ2-5; 11 positions agree with TRBD2. Germline V lookup: CDR1 SGHAT, CDR2 FQNNGV. The CDR3 covers 17 residues. Germline trimming cut 3 bases from V and 3 bases from J; bases unmatched to any gene: 9. CDR3 region: CASSLRGLAGSKETQYF. CDR3 DNA sequence: TGTGCCAGCAGCTTGAGAGGACTAGCGGGTTCCAAAGAGACCCAGTACTTC.

This clonotype was observed a handful of times. V gene TRBV10-3 combines with J gene TRBJ2-7, with 10 bases identical to TRBD2. The CDR3 is made up of 16 amino acids. CDR1 is ENHRY, CDR2 SYGVKD, per germline. After removal of 3 bases from V and 2 bases from J, the junction contained 7 bases not matched to a gene. The CDR3 loop reads CAISEGAGGGTYEQYF. In DNA form, the CDR3 reads TGTGCCATCAGTGAAGGAGCGGGAGGGGGGACCTACGAGCAGTACTTC.

A few counts support this clonotype. This sequence joins TRBV9 and TRBJ1-3; D is unclear. The ends were cut back, 0 bases at V and 8 bases at J, with 6 bases in the middle. CDR1 and CDR2 from the germline V gene are SGDLS and YYNGEE. This CDR3 has 12 residues. The chain's CDR3 is CASSVEEDTIYF. The CDR3 DNA sequence: TGTGCCAGCAGCGTAGAAGAGGACACCATATATTTT.

This clonotype was recorded many times. The gene calls are TRBV25-1 and TRBJ1-2, with TRBD1 matching 10 bases. V gave up 2 bases and J gave up 2 bases; unmatched junction bases: 8. CDR1 MGHDK and CDR2 SYGVNS come from the germline V gene. The CDR3 has 17 residues. CDR3 region: CASSEPGTGDRNYGYTF. The CDR3 nucleotides read TGTGCCAGCAGTGAACCCGGGACAGGGGATCGGAACTATGGCTACACCTTC.